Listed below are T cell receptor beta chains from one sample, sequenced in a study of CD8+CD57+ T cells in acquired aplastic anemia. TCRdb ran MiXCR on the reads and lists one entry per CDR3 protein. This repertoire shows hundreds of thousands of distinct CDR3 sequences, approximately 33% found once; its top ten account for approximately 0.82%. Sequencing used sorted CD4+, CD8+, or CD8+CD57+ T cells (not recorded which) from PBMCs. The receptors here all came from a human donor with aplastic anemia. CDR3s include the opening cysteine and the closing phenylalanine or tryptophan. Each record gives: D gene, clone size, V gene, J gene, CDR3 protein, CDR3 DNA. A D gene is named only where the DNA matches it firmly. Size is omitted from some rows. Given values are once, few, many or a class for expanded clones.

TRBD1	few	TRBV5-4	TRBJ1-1	CASSAGQGRTSAFF	TGTGCCAGCAGCGCGGGACAGGGTAGGACTTCGGCTTTCTTT
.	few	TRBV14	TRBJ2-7	CASSPYNQGHYEQYF	TGTGCCAGCAGCCCATATAACCAGGGTCACTACGAGCAGTACTTC
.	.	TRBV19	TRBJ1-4	CATTDRTNEKLFF	TGTGCCACGACCGACAGGACCAATGAAAAACTGTTTTTT
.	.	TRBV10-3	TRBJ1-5	CASSARGIRKGLNQPQHF	TGTGCCAGCTCGGCCAGGGGCATCCGAAAAGGGCTGAATCAGCCCCAGCATTTT
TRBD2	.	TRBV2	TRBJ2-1	CASSALNPLAGNEQFF	TGTGCCAGCAGCGCCCTGAACCCCCTAGCGGGCAATGAGCAGTTCTTC
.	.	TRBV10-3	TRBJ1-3	CASSEVLRGNTIYF	TGTGCCAGCAGTGAAGTCTTAAGGGGAAACACCATATATTTT
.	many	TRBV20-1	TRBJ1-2	CSAAQGDYGYTF	TGCAGTGCTGCACAGGGTGACTATGGCTACACCTTC
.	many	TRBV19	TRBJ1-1	CASSILDSGYTEAFF	TGTGCCAGTAGTATCTTGGACTCGGGGTACACTGAAGCTTTCTTT
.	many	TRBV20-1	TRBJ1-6	CSARQSGKESPLHF	TGCAGTGCTAGACAGTCAGGGAAGGAGTCACCCCTCCACTTT
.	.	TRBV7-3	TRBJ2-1	CASIHSRQDSYEQFF	TGTGCCAGCATCCACAGCAGGCAGGACTCCTACGAGCAGTTCTTC
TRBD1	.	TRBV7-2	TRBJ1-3	CVSSQGGSGNTIYF	TGTGTCAGCAGCCAGGGGGGGAGTGGAAACACCATATATTTT
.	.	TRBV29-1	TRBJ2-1	CSVEGLRSEIYNSYNEQFF	TGCAGCGTTGAAGGTCTCCGGAGCGAGATATATAACTCCTACAATGAGCAGTTCTTC
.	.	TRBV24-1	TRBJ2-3	CAISLVGPYTDTQYF	TGTGCCATCAGTCTTGTGGGGCCGTACACGGATACGCAGTATTTT
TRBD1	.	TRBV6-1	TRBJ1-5	CASSRTGDNQPQHF	TGTGCCAGCAGCCGGACAGGGGACAATCAGCCCCAGCATTTT
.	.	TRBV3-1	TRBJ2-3	CASSQGIAAFTDTQYF	TGTGCCAGCAGCCAAGGTATTGCGGCGTTCACAGATACGCAGTATTTT
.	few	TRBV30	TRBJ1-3	CAWILGGSGNTIYF	TGTGCCTGGATCCTCGGAGGCTCTGGAAACACCATATATTTT
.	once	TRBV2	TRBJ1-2	CASSDREMVSYTF	TGTGCCAGCAGTGACAGGGAAATGGTGAGCTACACCTTC
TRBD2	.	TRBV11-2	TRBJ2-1	CASSVGTLAGAHNEQFF	TGTGCCAGCAGCGTAGGGACCTTAGCGGGGGCCCACAATGAGCAGTTCTTC
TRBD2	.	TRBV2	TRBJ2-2	CASSQILAGGSGELFF	TGTGCCAGCAGCCAAATACTAGCGGGGGGGTCCGGGGAGCTGTTTTTT
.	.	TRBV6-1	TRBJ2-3	CASRHRGLTDTQYF	TGTGCCAGCAGGCACAGAGGGCTCACAGATACGCAGTATTTT
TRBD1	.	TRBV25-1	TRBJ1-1	CAWRRLDPGQGGNTEAFF	TGTGCCTGGAGGAGACTTGATCCGGGACAGGGGGGAAACACTGAAGCTTTCTTT
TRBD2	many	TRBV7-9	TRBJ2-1	CASSSPGLAGHEQFF	TGTGCCAGCAGCTCCCCAGGACTAGCGGGACATGAGCAGTTCTTC
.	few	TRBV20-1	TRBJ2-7	CSALGGLATWQAEQYF	TGCAGTGCTCTTGGGGGCTTAGCAACCTGGCAGGCCGAGCAGTACTTC
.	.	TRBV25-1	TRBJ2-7	CASSALGRGSSYEQYF	TGTGCCAGCAGTGCCCTGGGGCGGGGCTCCTCCTACGAGCAGTACTTC
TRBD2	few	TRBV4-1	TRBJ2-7	CASSQVGGTSGSLRQYF	TGCGCCAGCAGCCAGGTGGGGGGGACTAGCGGGAGCTTACGGCAGTACTTC
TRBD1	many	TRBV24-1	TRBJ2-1	CATSEPTGNEQFF	TGTGCCACCAGTGAGCCGACAGGGAATGAGCAGTTCTTC
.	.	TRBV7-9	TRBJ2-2	CASTPQLGELFF	TGTGCCAGCACCCCTCAGCTCGGGGAGCTGTTTTTT
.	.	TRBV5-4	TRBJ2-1	CASSFIGQNNYNEQFF	TGTGCCAGCAGCTTTATCGGACAGAACAATTACAATGAGCAGTTCTTC
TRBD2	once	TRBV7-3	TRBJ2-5	CASSLGLAGAEETQYF	TGTGCCAGCAGCTTGGGACTAGCGGGGGCCGAAGAGACCCAGTACTTC
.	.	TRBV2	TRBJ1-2	CASSEGRSFYTF	TGTGCCAGCAGTGAAGGGCGTTCCTTCTACACCTTC
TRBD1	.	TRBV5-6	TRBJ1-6	CASSWDRVDNSPLHF	TGTGCCAGCAGCTGGGACAGGGTTGATAATTCACCCCTCCACTTT
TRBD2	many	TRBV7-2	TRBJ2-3	CASSLWASGSGRTDTQYF	TGTGCCAGCAGCCTATGGGCTAGCGGGTCCGGGCGTACAGATACGCAGTATTTT
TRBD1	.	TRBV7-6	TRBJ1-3	CASSVRTFGQEPSGNTIYF	TGTGCCAGCAGCGTCCGTACATTTGGACAGGAGCCCTCTGGAAACACCATATATTTT
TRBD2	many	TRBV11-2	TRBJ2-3	CASSLVGGGADTQYF	TGTGCCAGCAGCTTAGTAGGCGGGGGAGCAGATACGCAGTATTTT
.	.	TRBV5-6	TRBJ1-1	CASSLILNTEAFF	TGTGCCAGCAGCTTAATATTGAACACTGAAGCTTTCTTT
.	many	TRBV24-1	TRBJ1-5	CATRGWGNQPQHF	TGTGCCACCAGGGGGTGGGGCAATCAGCCCCAGCATTTT
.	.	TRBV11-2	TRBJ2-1	CASSLDLWTMYNEQFF	TGTGCCAGCAGCTTAGATCTATGGACGATGTACAATGAGCAGTTCTTC
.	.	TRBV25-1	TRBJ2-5	CAGSDPGVFQLETRYF	TGTGCCGGCAGTGATCCAGGGGTTTTTCAACTGGAGACCCGGTACTTC
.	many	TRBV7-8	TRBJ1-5	CASSSRDARQPQHF	TGTGCCAGCAGCAGCCGGGACGCACGTCAGCCCCAGCATTTT
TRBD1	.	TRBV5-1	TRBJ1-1	CASSPGQADTEAFF	TGCGCCAGCAGCCCAGGACAGGCGGACACTGAAGCTTTCTTT
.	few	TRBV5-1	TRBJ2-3	CASRRDSGRDKSDTQYF	TGCGCCAGCAGAAGGGACTCGGGCCGGGATAAGTCAGATACGCAGTATTTT
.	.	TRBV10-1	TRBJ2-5	CASSDRADQPQYF	TGCGCCAGCAGTGACAGGGCGGATCAGCCCCAGTACTTC
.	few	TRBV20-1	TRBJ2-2	CSARRTASNTGELFF	TGCAGTGCTAGACGGACAGCTAGTAACACCGGGGAGCTGTTTTTT
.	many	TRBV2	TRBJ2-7	CATGQTYEQYF	TGTGCCACCGGACAGACCTACGAGCAGTACTTC
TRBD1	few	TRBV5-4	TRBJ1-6	CASSGPDRGGSPLHF	TGTGCCAGCAGCGGACCGGACAGGGGCGGTTCACCCCTCCACTTT
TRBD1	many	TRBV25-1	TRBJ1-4	CASSGTGKLFF	TGTGCCAGCAGTGGGACAGGAAAACTGTTTTTT